This T cell receptor beta chain is drawn from a study of T cells in Graves' hyperthyroidism and ophthalmopathy. As for the study in general: It was at initial diagnosis, before any treatment, that peripheral blood was collected.

This clonotype came up many times. Its matching antigen is unknown. Individuals with ophthalmopathy presented a Clinical Activity Score of at least 3, a NOSPECS grade of at least 4 and a duration under 3 months. Per germline, CDR1 LGHDT and CDR2 YNNKEL (reference sequence). Trimming took off 1 base at V and 4 bases at J, with 5 bases between the two ends. This CDR3 spans 13 amino acids. Study-level points and caveats: Ophthalmopathy was identified by the model a median 6.5 months ahead of onset.

Amplification yielded TCR beta CDR3 regions, with RNA transcripts as the source. The study used the HTBI primer set for a first-round RT-PCR of the TCR CDR3. TCRdb analysed the multiplex PCR reads with MiXCR anew, one entry per CDR3 protein. Of over 350,000 distinct CDR3 sequences in the sample, around an eighth were seen once. This chain uses TRBV3-1 with TRBJ2-1; D call uncertain. The sequence derives from a man aged 45-65 years with Graves' ophthalmopathy. Source material: blood. The CDR3 region has the DNA TGTGCCAGCAGCCAAGCTAGGTACAATGAGCAGTTCTTC. Its protein is CASSQARYNEQFF.